The 5 T cell receptor beta chains below all came from one sample that was sequenced in a study of cytomegalovirus exposure and HLA in healthy donors. The table came from immunoSEQ multiplex PCR; TCRdb's copy has only in-frame clones and leaves some out. Of 66,000 or so clones in the sample, around 97% were seen once. Input material: PBMCs. All receptors come from a woman aged 18-30 years in good health and CMV-seropositive.

This clone was seen a single time. The chain uses TRBV6-1 and TRBJ2-7, with 7 bases aligning to TRBD2. Germline CDR1 reads MNHNS; CDR2 reads SASEGT. The J segment lost 3 bases and the V segment lost 1 base, leaving 3 bases of the junction unmatched. This CDR3 is 14 amino acids long. CDR3 DNA sequence: TGTGCCAGCAGTGAAGTGCTAGCGGACTACGAGCAGTACTTC. Protein: CASSEVLADYEQYF.

The V call is TRBV19, the J call TRBJ2-1; 7 bases align to TRBD2. There are 15 residues in the CDR3. From germline, CDR1 is LNHDA and CDR2 SQIVND (reference sequence). V was clipped by 7 bases and J by 0 bases; unmatched bases: 6. As DNA, the CDR3 is TGTGCCAGTAAGGCGTGGGGGGGCTCCTACAATGAGCAGTTCTTC. Translation: CASKAWGGSYNEQFF.

The rearrangement links TRBV6-5 to TRBJ1-1, with D possibly being TRBD1 (5 bases). V shed 7 bases and J shed 1 base, with 10 bases lying between them. Germline-derived CDR1 and CDR2 are MNHEY and SVGAGI. This CDR3 contains 13 residues. Here the CDR3 DNA reads TGTGCCAGCACCCGGGGGAAGAACACTGAAGCTTTCTTT. It codes for CASTRGKNTEAFF.

The rearrangement links TRBV7-2 to TRBJ2-5, with 8 bases aligning to TRBD1. The CDR3 is 13 residues long. Germline V gene data show CDR1 as SGHTA and CDR2 as FQGNSA. Trimming took 5 bases from V and 5 from J; bases not matched to a gene: 4. The CDR3 spells CASSRTGLETQYF. CDR3 bases: TGTGCCAGCAGCCGGACAGGGTTGGAGACCCAGTACTTC. The entire variable domain, with the rest obtained from reference TRBV7-2 and TRBJ2-5, is as follows: GAGVSQSPSNKVTEKGKDVELRCDPISGHTALYWYRQSLGQGLEFLIYFQGNSAPDKSGLPSDRFSAERTGGSVSTLTIQRTQQEDSAVYLCASSRTGLETQYFGPGTRLLVL.

The chain couples TRBV29-1 to TRBJ2-5, with D perhaps matching TRBD2 (5 bases). CDR1 and CDR2 (germline): SQVTM, ANQGSEA. This CDR3 contains 15 residues. Deletions cut 2 bases from V and 5 bases from J, with 18 bases between. Written as DNA, the CDR3 is TGCAGCGTTGAATCGGAACGCGGGCGCGCGGAGACCCAGTACTTC. It translates to CSVESERGRAETQYF.